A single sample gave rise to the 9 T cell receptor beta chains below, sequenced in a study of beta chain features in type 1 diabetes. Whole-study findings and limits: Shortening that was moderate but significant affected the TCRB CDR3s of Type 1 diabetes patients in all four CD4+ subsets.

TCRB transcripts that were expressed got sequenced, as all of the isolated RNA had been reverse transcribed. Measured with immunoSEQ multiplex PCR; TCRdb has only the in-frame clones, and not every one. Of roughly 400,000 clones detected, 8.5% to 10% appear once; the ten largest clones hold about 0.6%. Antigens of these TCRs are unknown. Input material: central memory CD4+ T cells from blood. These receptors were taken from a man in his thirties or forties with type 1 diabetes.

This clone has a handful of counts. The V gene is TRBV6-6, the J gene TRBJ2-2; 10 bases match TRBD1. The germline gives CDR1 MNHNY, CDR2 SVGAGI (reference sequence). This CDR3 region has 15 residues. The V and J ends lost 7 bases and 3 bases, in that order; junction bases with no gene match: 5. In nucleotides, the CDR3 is TGTGCCAGCAAAGGACAGGGGGTGGACACCGGGGAGCTGTTTTTT. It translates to CASKGQGVDTGELFF.

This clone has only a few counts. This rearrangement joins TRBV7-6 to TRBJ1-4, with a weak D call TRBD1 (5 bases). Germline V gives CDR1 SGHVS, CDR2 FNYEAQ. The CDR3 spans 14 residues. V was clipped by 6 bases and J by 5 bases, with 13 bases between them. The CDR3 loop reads CASSPGTPNEKLFF. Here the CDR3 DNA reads TGTGCCAGCAGTCCCGGGACCCCAAATGAAAAACTGTTTTTT.

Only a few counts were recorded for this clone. CDR3 nucleotide sequence: TGCGCCAGCAGCGTCACCCTCGGGGTTAACACTGAAGCTTTCTTT. It specifies CASSVTLGVNTEAFF. The chain employs TRBV5-1 and TRBJ1-1; D unresolved. The V gene's germline CDR1 is SGHRS and CDR2 YFSETQ. V was trimmed by 4 bases and J by 2 bases, leaving 15 bases between them. The CDR3 sequence is 15 residues long.

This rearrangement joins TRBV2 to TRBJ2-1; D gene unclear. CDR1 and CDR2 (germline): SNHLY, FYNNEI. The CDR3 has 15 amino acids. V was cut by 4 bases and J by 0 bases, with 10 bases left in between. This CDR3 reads CASSGSWGSYNEQFF. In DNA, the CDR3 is TGTGCCAGCAGTGGTAGCTGGGGCTCCTACAATGAGCAGTTCTTC.

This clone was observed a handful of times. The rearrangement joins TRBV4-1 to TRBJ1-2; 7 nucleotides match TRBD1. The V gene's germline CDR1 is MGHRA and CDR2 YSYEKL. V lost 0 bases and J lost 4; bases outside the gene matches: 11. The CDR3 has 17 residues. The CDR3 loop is CASSQDMVRQGFYGYTF. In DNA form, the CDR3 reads TGCGCCAGCAGCCAAGATATGGTCAGACAGGGATTCTATGGCTACACCTTC.

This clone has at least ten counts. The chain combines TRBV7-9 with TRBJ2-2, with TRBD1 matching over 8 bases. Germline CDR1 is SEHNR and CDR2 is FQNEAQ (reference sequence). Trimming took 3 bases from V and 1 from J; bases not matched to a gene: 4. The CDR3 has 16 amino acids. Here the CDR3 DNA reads TGTGCCAGCAGCTTTCCGGGACAGGTGAACACCGGGGAGCTGTTTTTT. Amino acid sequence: CASSFPGQVNTGELFF.

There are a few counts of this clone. The CDR3 spells CASSVEGNRVAKNIQYF. The CDR3 DNA reads as TGTGCCAGCAGCGTAGAGGGGAATCGGGTAGCCAAAAACATTCAGTACTTC. This rearrangement joins TRBV9 to TRBJ2-4; D possibly corresponds to TRBD1 (5 bases). V lost 0 bases, J lost 0 bases, and 13 bases lay in between. Germline CDR1 and CDR2: SGDLS and YYNGEE. The CDR3 runs to 17 residues.

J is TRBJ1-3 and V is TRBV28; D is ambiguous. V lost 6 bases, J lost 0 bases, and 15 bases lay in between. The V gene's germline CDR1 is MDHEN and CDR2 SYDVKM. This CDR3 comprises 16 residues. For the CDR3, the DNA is TGTGCCAGCAGGGACGGCGCATCCCTCTCTGGAAACACCATATATTTT. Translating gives CASRDGASLSGNTIYF.

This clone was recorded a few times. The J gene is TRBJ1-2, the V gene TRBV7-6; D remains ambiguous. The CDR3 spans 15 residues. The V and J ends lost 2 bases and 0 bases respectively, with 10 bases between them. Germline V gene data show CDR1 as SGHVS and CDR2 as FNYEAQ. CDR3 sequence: CASSLSRDANYGYTF. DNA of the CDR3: TGTGCCAGCAGCTTAAGTAGGGATGCTAACTATGGCTACACCTTC.